Listed here are 25 T cell receptor beta chains from one sample, sequenced in a study of blood T cells in healthy people across ages. Alongside a J-beta primer mix, a sample-barcoded 5' primer served in a second PCR lasting roughly 7 to 11 cycles. In TCRdb, the 5' RACE reads were re-called with MiXCR into one record per CDR3 protein. The sample yields around 1,900,000 distinct CDR3 sequences, 35% to 50% seen once. The specimen was blood. All receptors derive from a human donor in good health.

This clonotype was detected only once. This sequence joins TRBV28 and TRBJ1-2, with D perhaps matching TRBD1 (6 bases). The CDR3 contains 12 residues. Germline CDR1 and CDR2: MDHEN and SYDVKM. The V and J ends lost 6 bases and 8 bases respectively, with 13 bases between them. The CDR3 DNA reads as TGTGCCAGCAGGTCAGGGGCCAGAGGCTACACCTTC. As protein: CASRSGARGYTF.

Points on this clonotype: Mismatch with germline at one junction end may stem from a read error. The chain couples TRBV4-2 to TRBJ2-7; TRBD1 matches 8 bases. Per the germline V gene, CDR1 is LGHNA and CDR2 is YNFKEQ. The CDR3 covers 19 residues. DNA of the CDR3: TGTGCCTGCAGCCAAGGAGTGCGCCCGCGACAGGGGACCACCTACGAGCAGTACTTC. This sequence encodes CACSQGVRPRQGTTYEQYF.

This chain joins TRBV27 and TRBJ2-3; TRBD2 might be the D (7 bases). Trimming took off 6 bases at V and 5 bases at J, with 15 bases between the two ends. In germline, CDR1 is MNHEY, CDR2 SMNVEV (reference sequence). The CDR3 extends over 14 amino acids. The CDR3 DNA sequence: TGTGCCAGCAGCTGGGGGGGCCAAAGAGATACGCAGTATTTT. It translates to CASSWGGQRDTQYF.

The V and J genes are TRBV7-6 and TRBJ1-1, with D maybe TRBD1 (6 bases). V lost 0 bases to trimming and J lost 4 bases, with 21 bases between them. CDR3 length: 18 amino acids. Germline V CDR1 and CDR2: SGHVS, FNYEAQ. CDR3 bases: TGTGCCAGCAGCTTAGCGGCGGCAGGGGCCTCTTACGGCACTGAAGCTTTCTTT. This sequence encodes CASSLAAAGASYGTEAFF.

This clonotype was detected only once. The chain recombines TRBV29-1 with TRBJ1-3; D not certain. Trimming cost V 5 bases and J 0 bases, with 14 bases left between them. Germline CDR1 reads SQVTM; CDR2 reads ANQGSEA. CDR3 size: 15 residues. The CDR3 protein is CSVHKSGLSGNTIYF. Here the CDR3 DNA reads TGCAGCGTTCACAAGAGCGGCCTCTCTGGAAACACCATATATTTT.

Details on this clonotype: A much larger clone sits a single nucleotide away, making a read error possible. The V gene is TRBV11-3, the J gene TRBJ2-5; D is uncertain. The J call could be wrong; TRBJ2-7 is a better fit for the DNA end. The germline V gene encodes CDR1 SGHNT and CDR2 YENEEA. The CDR3 loop spans 12 amino acids. The CDR3 bases are TGTGGCAGCAGCTTAGATCTGGACGAGCAGTACTTC. Translating gives CGSSLDLDEQYF.

This clonotype came up many times. The V call is TRBV29-1, the J call TRBJ1-5; 7 nucleotides align to TRBD1. This CDR3 has 13 residues. Trimming removed 4 bases from V and 7 bases from J; junction bases left unmatched: 7. Per germline, CDR1 SQVTM and CDR2 ANQGSEA. The CDR3: CSVGQDRRQPQHF. CDR3 nucleotide sequence: TGCAGCGTTGGTCAGGACAGGAGGCAGCCCCAGCATTTT.

The chain is built from TRBV2 and TRBJ1-1; perhaps TRBD1 as D (6 bases). Germline values: CDR1 SNHLY, CDR2 FYNNEI. The CDR3 is made up of 15 amino acids. Trimming left V 0 bases short and J 5 bases short, with 13 bases between. The CDR3: CASSEAGRGLTEAFF. CDR3 DNA: TGTGCCAGCAGTGAAGCCGGCAGGGGTCTTACTGAAGCTTTCTTT. The whole variable domain, filled in from reference TRBV2 and TRBJ1-1, reads EPEVTQTPSHQVTQMGQEVILRCVPISNHLYFYWYRQILGQKVEFLVSFYNNEISEKSEIFDDQFSVERPDGSNFTLKIRSTKLEDSAMYFCASSEAGRGLTEAFFGQGTRLTVV.

This clonotype has only a few counts. The DNA of the CDR3 is TGTGCCAGCTCACCCACGGCGACAGGGAACCACGAGCAGTACTTC. Protein: CASSPTATGNHEQYF. The V call is TRBV18, the J call TRBJ2-7; TRBD1 agrees at 7 bases. This CDR3 spans 15 amino acids. Losses at the gene ends were 3 bases for V and 5 bases for J; bases not matched to a gene: 10. Looked up from germline, CDR1 is KGHSH and CDR2 is LQKENI.

This clonotype was found once. The chain employs TRBV10-3 and TRBJ1-1; D not certain. Per germline, CDR1 ENHRY and CDR2 SYGVKD. V lost 5 bases, J lost 6 bases, and 10 bases lay in between. CDR3 size: 12 residues. CDR3 region: CAISPDWSEAFF. In nucleotides, the CDR3 is TGTGCCATCAGTCCCGATTGGTCTGAAGCTTTCTTT.

This clonotype has only a few counts. The rearrangement joins TRBV12-3 or TRBV12-4 to TRBJ1-1; 8 bases align to TRBD1. V was pared by 6 bases and J by 11 bases, with 17 bases of the junction left unmatched. The CDR3 is 15 amino acids. CDR3 in DNA: TGTGCCAGCAGCCCCTCGACAGGGGACCGTGGTGAGGCTTTCTTT. Translating it yields CASSPSTGDRGEAFF.

The sample holds a few counts of this clonotype. The V call is TRBV4-1, the J call TRBJ1-2, with D unresolved. Germline CDR1 is MGHRA and CDR2 is YSYEKL. Between the trimmed V and J ends, which lost 0 bases and 10 bases, there was a span of 6 bases. The CDR3 is 11 amino acids. The CDR3 nucleotides read TGCGCCAGCAGCCAAGATCTCGACTACACCTTC. It codes for CASSQDLDYTF.

This clonotype was seen more than once but under ten times. The chain employs TRBV5-8 and TRBJ1-5, with 11 nucleotides matching TRBD1. J was trimmed by 3 bases and V by 4 bases; bases with no gene match: 6. The germline V gene has CDR1 SGHTS and CDR2 YDEGEE. The CDR3 loop spans 16 amino acids. This CDR3 reads CASSLRTGGINQPQHF. The CDR3, as DNA: TGTGCCAGCAGCCTCCGGACAGGGGGCATCAATCAGCCCCAGCATTTT.

The chain links TRBV20-1 to TRBJ2-7; D remains ambiguous. The V end was cut by 0 bases, the J end by 3 bases, with 12 bases between. Germline CDR1 is DFQATT and CDR2 is SNEGSKA (reference sequence). The CDR3 consists of 14 residues. Written as DNA, the CDR3 is TGCAGTGCTAGAGATCTTGGAATATTCTACGAGCAGTACTTC. Its translation is CSARDLGIFYEQYF.

About this clonotype itself: The junction differs from germline at one of its ends, possibly a read error. The chain joins TRBV2 to TRBJ2-7; D not resolved. Per the germline V gene, CDR1 is SNHLY and CDR2 is FYNNEI. The CDR3 has 16 amino acids. CDR3 sequence: CANSEALASGYYEQYF. CDR3 DNA: TGTGCCAACAGTGAAGCGCTGGCCTCTGGGTACTACGAGCAGTACTTC.

This chain links TRBV7-2 with TRBJ1-4; D remains ambiguous. The CDR3 sequence is 14 residues long. Germline values: CDR1 SGHTA, CDR2 FQGNSA. Trimming took off 5 bases at V and 7 bases at J, with 14 bases between the two ends. The chain's CDR3 is CASSPGVSSEKLFF. CDR3 nucleotide sequence: TGTGCCAGCAGCCCTGGGGTGTCCAGTGAAAAACTGTTTTTT.

The chain has TRBV20-1 and TRBJ2-4, with D possibly TRBD1 on 5 matching bases. The better agreement between TRBJ2-7 and the DNA end casts doubt on the J call. The CDR3 spans 15 residues. Per germline, CDR1 DFQATT and CDR2 SNEGSKA (reference sequence). The CDR3: CSARAHQGAGHEQYF. DNA for the CDR3: TGCAGTGCTAGAGCCCATCAGGGCGCAGGCCACGAGCAGTACTTC.

The rearrangement joins TRBV5-4 to TRBJ1-1; 7 bases are a match to TRBD1. The CDR3 length is 13 residues. Per germline, CDR1 SGHNT and CDR2 YYREEE (reference sequence). V was clipped by 3 bases and J by 8 bases; unmatched bases: 7. This chain's CDR3 is CASSSDRPEEAFF. The CDR3 DNA reads TGTGCCAGCAGCTCGGACAGGCCTGAAGAAGCTTTCTTT.

The CDR3 DNA reads TGTGCCAGCAGCGACACCCCTACCTACGAGCAGTACTTC. This sequence encodes CASSDTPTYEQYF. V and J are TRBV6-2 or TRBV6-3 and TRBJ2-7, with D unresolved. V dropped 6 bases and J dropped 2 bases, with 11 bases sitting between them. The V gene's germline CDR1 is MNHEY and CDR2 SVGEGT. The CDR3 is 13 amino acids.

The chain combines TRBV10-3 with TRBJ2-5; D may be TRBD2 (5 bases). Trimming took off 3 bases at V and 1 base at J, with 9 bases between the two ends. Germline lookup yields CDR1 ENHRY and CDR2 SYGVKD. The CDR3 spans 14 residues. CDR3 bases: TGTGCCATCAGTGACCTAGCCGGCCAAGAGACCCAGTACTTC. It translates to CAISDLAGQETQYF.

The rearrangement links TRBV5-5 to TRBJ1-1; D is uncertain. V dropped 1 base and J dropped 1 base, with 8 bases sitting between them. Germline CDR1 SGHKS, CDR2 YYEKEE (reference sequence). The CDR3 has 14 amino acids. The CDR3 coding sequence is TGTGCCAGCAGCTTGCAACAAGAGAACACTGAAGCTTTCTTT. It codes for CASSLQQENTEAFF.

CDR3 sequence reads: CASRRGQGLSEQYF. The CDR3 nucleotides are TGTGCCAGCAGGAGGGGGCAAGGTTTGAGTGAGCAGTACTTC. V is TRBV6-5 and J is TRBJ2-5, with 7 bases lining up with TRBD1. This CDR3 is 14 amino acids long. Trimming cost V 6 bases and J 11 bases; bases outside gene matches: 15. Germline lookup yields CDR1 MNHEY and CDR2 SVGAGI.

This clonotype was seen a few times. This chain connects TRBV6-5 to TRBJ1-6; D not resolved. CDR3 length: 14 amino acids. Germline V gene lookup returns CDR1 MNHEY and CDR2 SVGAGI. The V end was cut by 8 bases, the J end by 0 bases, with 8 bases between. The CDR3 DNA is TGTGCCAGCTGCCGTAGCTCCTATAATTCACCCCTCCACTTT. It encodes CASCRSSYNSPLHF.

The chain has TRBV7-2 and TRBJ1-4; D is perhaps TRBD1 (5 bases). The germline V gene encodes CDR1 SGHTA and CDR2 FQGNSA. CDR3 length equals 14 residues. Trimming removed 6 bases at V and 0 bases at J, with 8 bases between. CDR3 protein: CASRIGATNEKLFF. The CDR3 nucleotides are TGTGCCAGCAGAATAGGGGCAACTAATGAAAAACTGTTTTTT.

V and J are TRBV6-6 and TRBJ2-5, with D perhaps matching TRBD1 or TRBD2 (5 bases each). V lost 2 bases and J lost 4, with 20 bases in between. In germline, CDR1 is MNHNY, CDR2 SVGAGI (reference sequence). The CDR3 runs to 17 residues. DNA of the CDR3: TGTGCCAGCAGTTACGACCTTGGGACCGAAGAGGGAGAGACCCAGTACTTC. Its protein product is CASSYDLGTEEGETQYF.